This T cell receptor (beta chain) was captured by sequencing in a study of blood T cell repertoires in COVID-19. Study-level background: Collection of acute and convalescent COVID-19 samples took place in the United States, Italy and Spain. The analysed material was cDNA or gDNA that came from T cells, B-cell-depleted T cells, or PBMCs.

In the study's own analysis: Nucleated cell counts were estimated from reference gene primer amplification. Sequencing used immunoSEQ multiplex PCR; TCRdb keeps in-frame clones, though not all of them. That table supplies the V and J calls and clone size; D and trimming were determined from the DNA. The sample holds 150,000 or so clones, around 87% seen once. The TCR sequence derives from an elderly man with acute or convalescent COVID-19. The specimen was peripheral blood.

The CDR3: CASSLPGGAAYEQYF. The DNA for the CDR3 is TGTGCCAGCAGCTTACCCGGCGGGGCCGCCTACGAGCAGTACTTC. V is TRBV5-4 and J is TRBJ2-7, with a weak D call TRBD2 (6 bases). CDR3 length: 15 amino acids. Per the germline V gene, CDR1 is SGHNT and CDR2 is YYREEE (reference sequence). Trimming took 2 bases from V and 2 from J, leaving 14 bases between them. Using reference TRBV5-4 and TRBJ2-7 for the parts outside the CDR3, the full variable domain is ETGVTQSPTHLIKTRGQQVTLRCSSQSGHNTVSWYQQALGQGPQFIFQYYREEENGRGNFPPRFSGLQFPNYSSELNVNALELDDSALYLCASSLPGGAAYEQYFGPGTRLTVT.